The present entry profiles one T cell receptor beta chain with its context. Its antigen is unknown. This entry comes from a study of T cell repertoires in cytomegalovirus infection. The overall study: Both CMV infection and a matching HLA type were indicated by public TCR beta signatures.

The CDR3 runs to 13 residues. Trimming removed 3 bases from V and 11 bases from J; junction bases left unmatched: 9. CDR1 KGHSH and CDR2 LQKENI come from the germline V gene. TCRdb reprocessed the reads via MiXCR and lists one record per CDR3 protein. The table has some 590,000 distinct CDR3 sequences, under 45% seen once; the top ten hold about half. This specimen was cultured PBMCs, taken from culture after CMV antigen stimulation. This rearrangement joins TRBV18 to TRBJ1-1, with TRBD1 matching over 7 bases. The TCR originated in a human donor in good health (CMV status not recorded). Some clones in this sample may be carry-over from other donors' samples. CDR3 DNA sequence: TGTGCCAGCTCACCTCACCGGACAGGAAATGCTTTCTTT. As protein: CASSPHRTGNAFF.